The 14 T cell receptor beta chains below come from one sample, sequenced in a study of identical twins. TCRdb processed the 5' RACE reads anew with MiXCR; each CDR3 protein has one entry. Of 550,000 to 800,000 distinct CDR3 sequences in the sample, roughly 6.6% were seen once. In addition, the sample was reused for a study of yellow fever vaccine responses in identical twins.

Sequenced material: PBMCs. The source is a woman younger than 35 in good health.

A few counts support this clonotype. This sequence joins TRBV7-2 and TRBJ2-5, with 10 bases matching TRBD2. Trimming took 5 bases from V and 6 from J; bases not matched to a gene: 9. This CDR3 has 15 amino acids. CDR1 and CDR2 (germline): SGHTA, FQGNSA. CDR3 nucleotide sequence: TGTGCCAGCAGCACAATAGCGGGGGGAGGAAAGACCCAGTACTTC. This gives the protein CASSTIAGGGKTQYF.

This clonotype came up a few times. This chain joins TRBV5-1 and TRBJ2-1, with D perhaps TRBD1 (6 bases). Trimming shortened V by 0 bases and J by 5 bases, and 9 bases separated the two germline ends. Per the germline V gene, CDR1 is SGHRS and CDR2 is YFSETQ. This CDR3 is built from 14 residues. The CDR3: CASSLDRANNEQFF. For the CDR3, the DNA is TGCGCCAGCAGCTTGGACAGGGCGAACAATGAGCAGTTCTTC.

This clonotype was detected a few times. The chain employs TRBV28 and TRBJ2-7; D is unclear. Germline V lookup: CDR1 MDHEN, CDR2 SYDVKM. The CDR3 length is 11 residues. V was cut by 4 bases and J by 6 bases, with 7 bases left in between. In nucleotides, the CDR3 is TGTGCCAGCAGTTCTGGCGGCGAGCAGTACGTC. It yields the protein CASSSGGEQYV.

This clonotype came up a few times. The chain employs TRBV6-4 and TRBJ2-1; 9 bases are shared with TRBD1. The germline V gene has CDR1 MRHNA and CDR2 SNTAGT. V was clipped by 2 bases and J by 7 bases; unmatched bases: 6. The CDR3 extends over 15 amino acids. CDR3 DNA sequence: TGTGCCAGCAGTGACACAGGGGGCGAGGGGAATGAGCAGTTCTTC. Protein: CASSDTGGEGNEQFF.

This chain uses TRBV10-3 with TRBJ2-2; the match to TRBD2 covers 13 bases. The CDR3 is 16 amino acids. J was trimmed by 1 base and V by 6 bases; bases with no gene match: 2. From germline, CDR1 is ENHRY and CDR2 SYGVKD. CDR3 sequence reads: CAIRGTSGMNTGELFF. The CDR3, as DNA: TGTGCCATCAGGGGGACTAGCGGGATGAACACCGGGGAGCTGTTTTTT.

Concerning this clonotype: Since no conserved phenylalanine or tryptophan closes the CDR3, a read error is the likely cause. The CDR3 sequence: CSARATQGPSQFY. DNA for the CDR3: TGCAGTGCTCGCGCTACCCAGGGACCTTCGCAGTTCTAC. The chain recombines TRBV20-1 with TRBJ2-1; D may correspond to TRBD1 or TRBD2 (5 bases each). V lost 5 bases to trimming and J lost 12 bases, with 20 bases between them. From germline, CDR1 is DFQATT and CDR2 SNEGSKA (reference sequence). The CDR3 has 13 residues.

The V and J genes are TRBV18 and TRBJ2-7, with D perhaps TRBD1 (6 bases). The V and J ends lost 3 bases and 3 bases respectively, with 12 bases between them. This CDR3 region has 14 residues. CDR1 KGHSH and CDR2 LQKENI come from the germline V gene. CDR3 in DNA: TGTGCCAGCTCACCGAGGGGGTCAGGCTACGAGCAGTACTTC. Its protein product is CASSPRGSGYEQYF.

The chain recombines TRBV20-1 with TRBJ2-7; TRBD1 matches at 8 bases. V was clipped by 6 bases and J by 6 bases; unmatched bases: 7. There are 12 residues in the CDR3. Germline CDR1 DFQATT, CDR2 SNEGSKA (reference sequence). CDR3 DNA: TGCAGTGCCCCGGACAGGGTTGCCGAGCAGTACGTC. This codes for CSAPDRVAEQYV.

This clonotype has more than one count but fewer than ten. V and J are TRBV5-1 and TRBJ2-3; D is possibly TRBD2 (5 bases). Trimming left V 5 bases short and J 3 bases short, with 13 bases between. Germline V gene sequence: CDR1 SGHRS, CDR2 YFSETQ. The CDR3 has 14 amino acids. The CDR3 DNA sequence: TGCGCCAGCAGGGCGGGTGTAGTGACAGATACGCAGTATTTT. It codes for CASRAGVVTDTQYF.

V is TRBV5-1 and J is TRBJ2-1, with 8 bases matching TRBD1. The V segment lost 5 bases and the J segment 8 bases; nucleotides outside the gene matches: 9. Germline V gene lookup returns CDR1 SGHRS and CDR2 YFSETQ. The CDR3 contains 14 residues. The CDR3 DNA sequence: TGCGCCAGCAGTGCGACAGGGGATTATGATGAGCAGTTCTTC. Translation: CASSATGDYDEQFF.

In this sample, this clonotype turned up many times. The V call is TRBV20-1, the J call TRBJ1-6; 7 nucleotides line up with TRBD1. The V and J ends lost 5 bases and 6 bases, in that order; junction bases with no gene match: 13. The CDR3 is made up of 16 amino acids. Per the germline V gene, CDR1 is DFQATT and CDR2 is SNEGSKA (reference sequence). The CDR3 sequence is CSAGAPGQLSNSPLHF. Here the CDR3 DNA reads TGCAGTGCTGGAGCGCCGGGACAGCTTTCTAATTCACCCCTCCACTTT.

This clonotype was detected many times. The chain joins TRBV10-2 to TRBJ1-1; D is unclear. The CDR3 loop spans 13 amino acids. V was trimmed by 0 bases and J by 4 bases, leaving 6 bases between them. Germline V CDR1 and CDR2: WSHSY, SAAADI. In nucleotides, the CDR3 is TGCGCCAGCAGTGAGTCGATGGGCACTGAAGCTTTCTTT. It specifies CASSESMGTEAFF.

The CDR3 loop is CSAQDTEAFF. The CDR3, as DNA: TGCAGCGCCCAGGACACTGAAGCTTTCTTT. This chain joins TRBV29-1 and TRBJ1-1; D ambiguous. The CDR3 has 10 amino acids. The V gene lost 7 bases and the J gene lost 3 bases, with 6 bases spanning the gap. CDR1 is SQVTM and CDR2 is ANQGSEA in the germline V gene.

This clonotype was seen ten or more times. The CDR3: CASSSRQGLGYTF. CDR3 nucleotides: TGTGCCAGCAGTTCCAGACAGGGTCTTGGCTACACCTTC. This chain uses TRBV6-5 with TRBJ1-2; 7 bases line up with TRBD1. CDR1 is MNHEY, CDR2 SVGAGI, per germline. J was trimmed by 7 bases and V by 4 bases; bases with no gene match: 6. This CDR3 has 13 residues.